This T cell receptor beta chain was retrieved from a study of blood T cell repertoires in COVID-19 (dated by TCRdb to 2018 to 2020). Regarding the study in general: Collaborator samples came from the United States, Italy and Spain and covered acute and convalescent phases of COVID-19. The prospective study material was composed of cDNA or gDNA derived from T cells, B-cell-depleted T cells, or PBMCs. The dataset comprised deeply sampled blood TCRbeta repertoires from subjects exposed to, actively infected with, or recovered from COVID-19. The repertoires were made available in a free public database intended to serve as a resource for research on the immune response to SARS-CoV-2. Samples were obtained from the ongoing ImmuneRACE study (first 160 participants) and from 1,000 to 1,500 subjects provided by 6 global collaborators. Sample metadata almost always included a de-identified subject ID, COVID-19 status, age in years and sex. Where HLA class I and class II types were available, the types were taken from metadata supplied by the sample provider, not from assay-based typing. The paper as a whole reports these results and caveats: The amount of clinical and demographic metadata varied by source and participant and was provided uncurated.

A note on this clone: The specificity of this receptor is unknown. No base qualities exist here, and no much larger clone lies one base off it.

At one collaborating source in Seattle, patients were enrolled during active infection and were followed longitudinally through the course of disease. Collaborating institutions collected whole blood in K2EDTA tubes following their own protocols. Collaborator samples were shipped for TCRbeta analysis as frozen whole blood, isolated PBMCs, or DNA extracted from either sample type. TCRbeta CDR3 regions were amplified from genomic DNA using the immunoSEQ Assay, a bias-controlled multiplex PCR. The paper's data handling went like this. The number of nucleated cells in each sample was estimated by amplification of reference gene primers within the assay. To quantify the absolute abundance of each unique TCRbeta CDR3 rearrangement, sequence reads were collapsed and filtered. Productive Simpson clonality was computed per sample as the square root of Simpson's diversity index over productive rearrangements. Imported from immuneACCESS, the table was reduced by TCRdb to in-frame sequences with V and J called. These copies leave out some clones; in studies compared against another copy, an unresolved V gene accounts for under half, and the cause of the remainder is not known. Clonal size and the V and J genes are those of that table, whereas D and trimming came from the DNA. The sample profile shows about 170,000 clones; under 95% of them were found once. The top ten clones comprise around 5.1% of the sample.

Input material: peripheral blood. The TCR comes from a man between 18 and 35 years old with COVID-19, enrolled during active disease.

The nucleotide sequence reads as follows: TGTGCCTCGAAGACAGTCTACGAGCAGTACTTC. The encoded protein is CASKTVYEQYF. This sequence uses TRBV30 and TRBJ2-7, and perhaps TRBD1 as D gene, on 5 matching bases. The CDR3 holds 11 amino acids from the cysteine to the phenylalanine. Of the read, only the CDR3 DNA is kept; its 33 bases are in frame from base 1. The germline V gene (reference sequence) sets CDR1 to GTSNPN and CDR2 to SVGIG. At the junction V is shortened by 7 bases and J by 3 bases, with 10 bases in between. Supplemented by the reference TRBV30 and TRBJ2-7 proteins around the CDR3, the complete variable domain is SQTIHQWPATLVQPVGSPLSLECTVEGTSNPNLYWYRQAAGRGLQLLFYSVGIGQISSEVPQNLSASRPQDRQFILSSKKLLLSDSGFYLCASKTVYEQYFGPGTRLTVT.